This TCR beta chain comes out of a study of blood T cell repertoires in COVID-19. The V and J ends lost 6 bases and 2 bases respectively, with 10 bases between them. Germline values: CDR1 SNHLY, CDR2 FYNNEI. This CDR3 has 13 amino acids. TCRdb keeps only in-frame clones here, not all; method: immunoSEQ multiplex PCR. The table has some 31,000 clones, 90% seen once. Sequencing input: peripheral blood. The V gene is TRBV2, the J gene TRBJ2-5; the D gene is possibly TRBD2 (6 bases). The clonotype originates from a man between 65 and 85 years old with active or convalescent COVID-19. The CDR3 DNA reads as TGTGCCAGCAGCAGCGGGTTGCAAGAGACCCAGTACTTC. It yields the protein CASSSGLQETQYF.